One and the same sample provided the 32 T cell receptor beta chains below, sequenced in a study of long-term antiretroviral therapy in people with HIV. The libraries were made with immunoSEQ v3.0 at survey level. The data were produced by immunoSEQ multiplex PCR, yet TCRdb's version contains in-frame clones alone and is incomplete. Of about 16,000 clones in the sample, 80% to 90% were seen once. The starting material was unsorted PBMCs, obtained 2.3 years before starting antiretroviral therapy. The origin of the receptors is a woman in her 30s with HIV.

This clone was detected a few times. V is TRBV7-2 and J is TRBJ2-3; 15 nucleotides line up with TRBD2. V lost 5 bases, J lost 14 bases, and 8 bases stayed unmatched. The CDR3 length is 14 residues. Germline V lookup: CDR1 SGHTA, CDR2 FQGNSA. CDR3 sequence (DNA): TGTGCCAGCAGCCCGGGGACTAGCGGGGGGCGGGGGTATTTT. It yields the protein CASSPGTSGGRGYF.

The chain links TRBV11-2 to TRBJ1-6; 8 bases align to TRBD1. The ends lost 6 bases at V and 5 bases at J; junction bases unmatched: 3. Germline CDR1 SGHAT, CDR2 FQNNGV. The CDR3 contains 14 residues. The CDR3 nucleotides read TGTGCCAGCAGAGAGACAGGGGATAATTCACCCCTCCACTTT. It is translated as CASRETGDNSPLHF. The variable domain in full, completed from reference TRBV11-2 and TRBJ1-6, reads EAGVAQSPRYKIIEKRQSVAFWCNPISGHATLYWYQQILGQGPKLLIQFQNNGVVDDSQLPKDRFSAERLKGVDSTLKIQPAKLEDSAVYLCASRETGDNSPLHFGNGTRLTVT.

V usage is TRBV30 and J usage is TRBJ2-7; 7 bases are shared with TRBD1. Germline lookup yields CDR1 GTSNPN and CDR2 SVGIG (reference sequence). CDR3 length equals 12 residues. Trimming at V came to 1 base and at J to 12 bases, leaving 9 bases not matched to a gene. Written as DNA, the CDR3 is TGTGCCTGGAGTGGATTACCGGGACAGTTGTACTTC. Protein sequence: CAWSGLPGQLYF.

The J gene is TRBJ2-1, the V gene TRBV6-6; the D is unclear. CDR1 and CDR2 (germline): MNHNY, SVGAGI (reference sequence). This CDR3 is 15 amino acids long. V shed 9 bases and J shed 6 bases, with 21 bases lying between them. The CDR3 is CASIPTALTFNEQFF. The CDR3, as DNA: TGTGCCAGTATTCCAACAGCATTGACATTCAATGAGCAGTTCTTC.

This clone was recorded once. The CDR3 protein is CASTRGGARQPQHF. CDR3 nucleotides: TGTGCCAGTACCCGGGGGGGGGCACGTCAGCCCCAGCATTTT. V gene TRBV19 combines with J gene TRBJ1-5, with TRBD1 as a possible D gene (6 bases). V lost 7 bases and J 6 bases, leaving 16 bases between the germline ends. Germline V gives CDR1 LNHDA, CDR2 SQIVND (reference sequence). The CDR3 covers 14 residues.

This clone was counted between two and nine times. The V call is TRBV4-1, the J call TRBJ2-3, with D possibly TRBD1 on 6 matching bases. V was pared by 3 bases and J by 0 bases, with 7 bases between. The CDR3 spans 14 residues. CDR1 is MGHRA, CDR2 YSYEKL, per germline. The CDR3 here is CASSQTGSTDTQYF. The CDR3 DNA sequence: TGCGCCAGCAGCCAGACAGGAAGCACAGATACGCAGTATTTT.

The table lists this clone with a few counts. The gene calls are TRBV5-1 and TRBJ2-3; 14 bases map to TRBD2. Germline V gene sequence: CDR1 SGHRS, CDR2 YFSETQ. This CDR3 region has 18 residues. J was trimmed by 3 bases and V by 0 bases; bases with no gene match: 6. Here the CDR3 DNA reads TGCGCCAGCAGCTTGGTTGGGACTAGCGGGGGATCAACAGATACGCAGTATTTT. This codes for CASSLVGTSGGSTDTQYF.

V usage is TRBV6-5 and J usage is TRBJ2-7; D is unresolved. Trimming cost V 3 bases and J 2 bases, with 11 bases left between them. CDR1 is MNHEY and CDR2 is SVGAGI in the germline V gene. The CDR3 is made up of 14 amino acids. CDR3 loop: CASSYRAATYEQYF. DNA of the CDR3: TGTGCCAGCAGTTATCGGGCAGCTACCTACGAGCAGTACTTC.

The chain employs TRBV28 and TRBJ1-1, with D hard to call. The V gene's germline CDR1 is MDHEN and CDR2 SYDVKM. This CDR3 contains 12 residues. Deletions cut 7 bases from V and 1 base from J, with 7 bases between. The CDR3 DNA is TGTGCCAGCACGGAGGGGAACACTGAAGCTTTCTTT. Translated: CASTEGNTEAFF. Using reference TRBV28 and TRBJ1-1 for the parts outside the CDR3, the full variable domain is DVKVTQSSRYLVKRTGEKVFLECVQDMDHENMFWYRQDPGLGLRLIYFSYDVKMKEKGDIPEGYSVSREKKERFSLILESASTNQTSMYLCASTEGNTEAFFGQGTRLTVV.

In this sample, this clone turned up once. CDR3 sequence: CASSQNQGGHLPQHF. CDR3 DNA: TGTGCCAGCAGCCAAAACCAGGGGGGACATCTTCCCCAGCATTTT. The rearrangement links TRBV7-2 to TRBJ1-5, with TRBD1 matching 7 bases. Germline assignment: CDR1 SGHTA and CDR2 FQGNSA. The CDR3 consists of 15 residues. V dropped 5 bases and J dropped 10; count of bases not matched to a gene: 14. The whole variable domain, remainder taken from reference TRBV7-2 and TRBJ1-5, is GAGVSQSPSNKVTEKGKDVELRCDPISGHTALYWYRQSLGQGLEFLIYFQGNSAPDKSGLPSDRFSAERTGGSVSTLTIQRTQQEDSAVYLCASSQNQGGHLPQHFGDGTRLSIL.

V usage is TRBV5-1 and J usage is TRBJ2-7, with D perhaps assigned TRBD1 or TRBD2 (5 bases each). The V end lost 6 bases, the J end lost 5 bases, and 18 bases lay between the germline ends. The V gene's germline CDR1 is SGHRS and CDR2 YFSETQ. This CDR3 is built from 14 residues. This chain's CDR3 is CASNQGVHGDEQYF. The CDR3 DNA follows: TGCGCCAGCAATCAGGGAGTACATGGGGACGAGCAGTACTTC.

This chain links TRBV7-6 with TRBJ2-7, with a tentative D call TRBD1 (5 bases). Germline CDR1 and CDR2: SGHVS and FNYEAQ. CDR3 length equals 16 residues. Trimming took 3 bases from V and 3 from J, leaving 18 bases between them. The CDR3 protein is CASSLDRQSQDYEQYF. The DNA for the CDR3 is TGTGCCAGCAGCTTGGATAGACAGTCCCAGGACTACGAGCAGTACTTC.

The gene calls are TRBV6-6 and TRBJ2-3, with D possibly being TRBD1 or TRBD2 (6 bases each). Trimming took 4 bases from V and 2 from J, leaving 16 bases between them. Looked up from germline, CDR1 is MNHNY and CDR2 is SVGAGI (reference sequence). The CDR3 totals 16 residues. The chain's CDR3 is CASSLARGPITDTQYF. In nucleotides, the CDR3 is TGTGCCAGCAGTTTGGCCCGGGGGCCCATCACAGATACGCAGTATTTT.

The chain combines TRBV7-8 with TRBJ1-6; D remains unclear. Trimming cost V 1 base and J 6 bases, with 7 bases left between them. The germline CDR1 and CDR2 sequences are SGHVS and FQNEAQ. The CDR3 spans 14 residues. The CDR3 coding sequence is TGTGCCAGCAGCTTAGTAGGGCTTAATTCACCCCTCCACTTT. It codes for CASSLVGLNSPLHF.

V gene TRBV5-1 combines with J gene TRBJ2-7, with 7 bases that match TRBD2. CDR1 and CDR2 (germline): SGHRS, YFSETQ. The trim removed 0 bases at V and 0 bases at J, leaving 3 bases unmatched. This CDR3 contains 15 residues. CDR3 region: CASSLGLASSYEQYF. The CDR3, as DNA: TGCGCCAGCAGCTTGGGACTAGCTAGCTCCTACGAGCAGTACTTC.

This clone was seen only once. The chain combines TRBV7-2 with TRBJ1-5, with 7 bases that match TRBD1. The germline V gene has CDR1 SGHTA and CDR2 FQGNSA. V lost 6 bases, J lost 5 bases, and 4 bases stayed unmatched. The CDR3 contains 13 residues. The CDR3 DNA reads TGTGCCAGCAGAAGACAGGGTGATCAGCCCCAGCATTTT. Protein: CASRRQGDQPQHF.

The V call is TRBV5-1, the J call TRBJ2-3; TRBD1 is a possible D gene (5 bases). This CDR3 contains 17 residues. Germline CDR1 SGHRS, CDR2 YFSETQ. V gave up 3 bases and J gave up 4 bases, with 21 bases separating them. The chain's CDR3 is CASSSRTIGLGADTQYF. The DNA for the CDR3 is TGCGCCAGCAGCTCCCGCACGATTGGGCTAGGGGCAGATACGCAGTATTTT.

CDR3 sequence (DNA): TGTGCCAGCAGCGAACAACTGGGACAGGGAGGGAGTAAGCAGTTCTTC. Protein sequence: CASSEQLGQGGSKQFF. The V gene is TRBV7-2, the J gene TRBJ2-1; 9 bases align to TRBD1. With V trimmed by 5 bases and J by 11 bases, 16 bases remained unmatched. The CDR3 has 16 residues. Germline V gene lookup returns CDR1 SGHTA and CDR2 FQGNSA.

The chain joins TRBV2 to TRBJ2-5; 8 bases agree with TRBD2. With V trimmed by 5 bases and J by 5 bases, 10 bases remained unmatched. CDR3 length: 15 amino acids. Per the germline V gene, CDR1 is SNHLY and CDR2 is FYNNEI. The CDR3 region has the DNA TGTGCCAGCAGTCCACTCGGGGGGGTTCGGGAGACCCAGTACTTC. Its protein is CASSPLGGVRETQYF.

The gene calls are TRBV30 and TRBJ1-1, with D unclear. The CDR3 is 13 amino acids. The germline V and J ends were trimmed by 0 bases and 0 bases, with 5 bases remaining between them. The V gene's germline CDR1 is GTSNPN and CDR2 SVGIG (reference sequence). The CDR3 reads CAWSVDVNTEAFF. In DNA form, the CDR3 reads TGTGCCTGGAGTGTCGACGTGAACACTGAAGCTTTCTTT.

This sequence joins TRBV14 and TRBJ1-1; 12 positions agree with TRBD1. Unmatched junction bases numbered 13, after V lost 1 base and J lost 4 bases. Germline-derived CDR1 and CDR2 are SGHDN and FVKESK. The CDR3 is made up of 19 amino acids. DNA for the CDR3: TGTGCCAGCAGCCAAGCCCCGCGGGACAGGGGGCGAATTTTCACTGAAGCTTTCTTT. The encoded protein is CASSQAPRDRGRIFTEAFF.

This rearrangement joins TRBV5-6 to TRBJ2-5; TRBD2 matches 10 bases. The J segment lost 4 bases and the V segment lost 6 bases, leaving 15 bases of the junction unmatched. This CDR3 has 17 amino acids. Looked up from germline, CDR1 is SGHDT and CDR2 is YYEEEE. The CDR3 protein is CASNPFSGGPRTETQYF. In DNA, the CDR3 is TGTGCCAGCAACCCGTTTAGCGGGGGGCCTAGGACAGAGACCCAGTACTTC.

The chain has TRBV6-6 and TRBJ1-2; D not certain. The germline gives CDR1 MNHNY, CDR2 SVGAGI (reference sequence). The CDR3 runs 15 residues. Trimming removed 4 bases from V and 1 base from J, with 13 bases in between. The CDR3, as DNA: TGTGCCAGCAGTTCCGGACGTTCTATTAACTATGGCTACACCTTC. It translates to CASSSGRSINYGYTF.

This clone was recorded once. J is TRBJ2-5 and V is TRBV5-1, with D tentatively TRBD1 (6 bases). The CDR3 is made up of 15 amino acids. The V gene's germline CDR1 is SGHRS and CDR2 YFSETQ. Trimming removed 3 bases at V and 1 base at J, with 13 bases between. CDR3: CASSSTGEAQETQYF. In DNA, the CDR3 is TGCGCCAGCAGCTCGACAGGTGAGGCCCAAGAGACCCAGTACTTC.

The count of this clone is one. V gene TRBV30 combines with J gene TRBJ1-3; a weak D match, TRBD1 (6 bases). Germline CDR1 is GTSNPN and CDR2 is SVGIG (reference sequence). The CDR3 extends over 14 amino acids. V was cut by 0 bases and J by 1 base, with 7 bases left in between. CDR3 region: CAWSVQGSGNTIYF. The DNA for the CDR3 is TGTGCCTGGAGTGTTCAGGGGTCTGGAAACACCATATATTTT.

The chain is built from TRBV7-2 and TRBJ2-7, with TRBD1 as a possible D gene (6 bases). Trimming shortened V by 1 base and J by 4 bases, and 11 bases separated the two germline ends. Looked up from germline, CDR1 is SGHTA and CDR2 is FQGNSA. CDR3 length equals 14 residues. The DNA of the CDR3 is TGTGCCAGCAGCTTAGAGGCAGGGGTGTACGAGCAGTACTTC. This gives the protein CASSLEAGVYEQYF.

This clone was found a few times. V is TRBV7-9 and J is TRBJ2-7, with TRBD1 matching 9 bases. V was pared by 0 bases and J by 2 bases, with 5 bases of the junction left unmatched. Germline loops: CDR1 SEHNR, CDR2 FQNEAQ (reference sequence). CDR3 length: 16 residues. The CDR3, as DNA: TGTGCCAGCAGCTTAGCACTGGGGGACAGGGCCTACGAGCAGTACTTC. Encoded protein: CASSLALGDRAYEQYF.

This chain connects TRBV18 to TRBJ2-7; D is unclear. V was cut by 5 bases and J by 4 bases, with 12 bases left in between. The CDR3 loop spans 13 amino acids. The V gene's germline CDR1 is KGHSH and CDR2 LQKENI. In nucleotides, the CDR3 is TGTGCCAGCTCAGAGTACGACCGTTACGAGCAGTACTTC. Amino acids: CASSEYDRYEQYF. The whole variable domain, remainder taken from reference TRBV18 and TRBJ2-7, is NAGVMQNPRHLVRRRGQEARLRCSPMKGHSHVYWYRQLPEEGLKFMVYLQKENIIDESGMPKERFSAEFPKEGPSILRIQQVVRGDSAAYFCASSEYDRYEQYFGPGTRLTVT.

The V gene is TRBV18, the J gene TRBJ2-3; a possible D gene is TRBD1 (5 bases). This CDR3 contains 15 residues. Germline CDR1 reads KGHSH; CDR2 reads LQKENI. V gave up 6 bases and J gave up 0 bases, with 13 bases separating them. CDR3 nucleotide sequence: TGTGCCAGCTCGTTGACAGCCTCCAGCACAGATACGCAGTATTTT. Protein: CASSLTASSTDTQYF.

By proportion, this clone is medium-sized (0.01 to 0.1%). The chain uses TRBV5-1 and TRBJ1-2; TRBD1 matches 9 bases. The V segment lost 5 bases and the J segment 2 bases; nucleotides outside the gene matches: 7. Germline V CDR1 and CDR2: SGHRS, YFSETQ. The CDR3 totals 15 residues. The CDR3 sequence: CASRDTGGDNYGYTF. The CDR3 DNA reads as TGCGCCAGCAGAGACACAGGGGGCGACAACTATGGCTACACCTTC.

The V and J genes are TRBV7-2 and TRBJ2-3, with D unresolved. CDR1 and CDR2 from the germline V gene are SGHTA and FQGNSA. V lost 5 bases and J 2 bases, leaving 5 bases between the germline ends. This CDR3 has 12 amino acids. CDR3 sequence: CASSTFTDTQYF. The CDR3 DNA is TGTGCCAGCAGCACCTTCACAGATACGCAGTATTTT.

V usage is TRBV2 and J usage is TRBJ1-1; 9 nucleotides agree with TRBD1. This CDR3 has 11 amino acids. In germline, CDR1 is SNHLY, CDR2 FYNNEI. The V segment lost 8 bases and the J segment 11 bases; nucleotides outside the gene matches: 6. The chain's CDR3 is CASRSDRGAFF. CDR3 in DNA: TGTGCCAGCCGGTCAGACAGGGGGGCTTTCTTT.